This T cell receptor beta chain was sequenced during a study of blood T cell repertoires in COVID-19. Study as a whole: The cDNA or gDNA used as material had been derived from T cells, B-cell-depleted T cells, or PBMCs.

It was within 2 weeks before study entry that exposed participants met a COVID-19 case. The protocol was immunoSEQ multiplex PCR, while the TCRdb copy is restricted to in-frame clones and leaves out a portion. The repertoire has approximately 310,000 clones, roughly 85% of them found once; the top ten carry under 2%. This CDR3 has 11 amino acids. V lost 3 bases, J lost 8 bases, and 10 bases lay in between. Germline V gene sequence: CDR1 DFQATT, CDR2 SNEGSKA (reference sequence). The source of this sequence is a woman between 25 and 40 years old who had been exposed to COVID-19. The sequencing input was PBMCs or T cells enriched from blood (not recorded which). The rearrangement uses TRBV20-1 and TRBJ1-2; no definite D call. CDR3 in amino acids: CSASVPAGYTF. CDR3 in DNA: TGCAGTGCTAGTGTCCCAGCGGGCTACACCTTC.